Sequencing of this T cell receptor (beta chain) was carried out in a study of human T cells and chemical hapten exposure. Trimming took off 1 base at V and 8 bases at J, with 8 bases between the two ends. The germline gives CDR1 LGHNT, CDR2 FRNRAP. This CDR3 spans 13 amino acids. The sample's time point: healthy volunteer bleed at 6 weeks. Before extraction, the whole blood was not fractionated, and total RNA was taken from it. Attachment of unique molecular identifiers to individual cDNA molecules was performed in the library. TCRdb used MiXCR to reprocess the RACE reads, holding one entry per CDR3 protein. The sample has more than 60,000 distinct CDR3 sequences, about 8.7% seen once; the top ten hold 1.5%.

Material for sequencing was whole blood. The chain recombines TRBV12-5 with TRBJ1-4; maybe TRBD1 (5 bases). The clonotype was recovered from a male donor in good health. Some clones in this sample may be carry-over from other donors' samples. The CDR3, as DNA: TGTGCTAGTGGTTTGGGGGACGGGGAAAAACTGTTTTTT. This codes for CASGLGDGEKLFF.